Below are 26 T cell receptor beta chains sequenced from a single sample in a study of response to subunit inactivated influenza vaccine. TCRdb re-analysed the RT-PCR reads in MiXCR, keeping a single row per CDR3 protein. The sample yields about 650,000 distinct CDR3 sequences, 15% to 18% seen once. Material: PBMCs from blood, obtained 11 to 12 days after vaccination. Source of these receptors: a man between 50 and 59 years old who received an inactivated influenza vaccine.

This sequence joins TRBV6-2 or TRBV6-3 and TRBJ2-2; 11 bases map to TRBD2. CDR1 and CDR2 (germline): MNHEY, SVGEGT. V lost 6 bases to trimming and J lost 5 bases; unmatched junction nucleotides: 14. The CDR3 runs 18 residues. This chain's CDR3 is CASSRRGFGTSGTGELFF. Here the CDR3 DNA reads TGTGCCAGCAGCCGTCGAGGTTTCGGGACTAGCGGAACCGGGGAGCTGTTTTTT.

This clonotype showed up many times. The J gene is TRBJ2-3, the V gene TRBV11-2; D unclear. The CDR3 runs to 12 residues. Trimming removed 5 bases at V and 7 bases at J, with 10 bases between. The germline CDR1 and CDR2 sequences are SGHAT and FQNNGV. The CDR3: CASSHDEYTQYF. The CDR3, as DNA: TGTGCCAGCAGCCACGACGAGTATACGCAGTATTTT.

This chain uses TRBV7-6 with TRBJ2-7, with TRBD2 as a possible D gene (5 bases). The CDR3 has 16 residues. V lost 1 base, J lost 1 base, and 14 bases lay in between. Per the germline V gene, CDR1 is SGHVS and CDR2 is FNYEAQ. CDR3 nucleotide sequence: TGTGCCAGCAGCTTAGGAGGGAGTGGTACGTCCTACGAGCAGTACTTC. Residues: CASSLGGSGTSYEQYF.

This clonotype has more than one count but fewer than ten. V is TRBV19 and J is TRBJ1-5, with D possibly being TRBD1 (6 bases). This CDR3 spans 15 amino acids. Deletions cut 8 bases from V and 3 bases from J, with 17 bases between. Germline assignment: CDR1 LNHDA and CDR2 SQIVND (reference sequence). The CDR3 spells CASARTVGSNQPQHF. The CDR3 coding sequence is TGTGCCAGTGCCCGGACAGTAGGATCCAATCAGCCCCAGCATTTT.

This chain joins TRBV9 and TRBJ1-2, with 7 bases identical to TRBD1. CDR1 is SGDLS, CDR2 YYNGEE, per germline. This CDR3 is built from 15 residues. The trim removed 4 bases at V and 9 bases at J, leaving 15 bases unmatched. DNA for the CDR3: TGTGCCAGCAGCTTTCTGCCGGGACAGCTTCCTAGCTACACCTTC. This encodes CASSFLPGQLPSYTF. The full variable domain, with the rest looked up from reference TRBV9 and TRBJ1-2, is DSGVTQTPKHLITATGQRVTLRCSPRSGDLSVYWYQQSLDQGLQFLIQYYNGEERAKGNILERFSAQQFPDLHSELNLSSLELGDSALYFCASSFLPGQLPSYTFGSGTRLTVV.

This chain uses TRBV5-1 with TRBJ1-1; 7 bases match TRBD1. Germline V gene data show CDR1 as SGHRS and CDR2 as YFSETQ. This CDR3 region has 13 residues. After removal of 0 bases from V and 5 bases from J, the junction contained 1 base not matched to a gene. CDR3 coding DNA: TGCGCCAGCAGCTTGGCACAGGGGACTGAAGCTTTCTTT. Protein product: CASSLAQGTEAFF.

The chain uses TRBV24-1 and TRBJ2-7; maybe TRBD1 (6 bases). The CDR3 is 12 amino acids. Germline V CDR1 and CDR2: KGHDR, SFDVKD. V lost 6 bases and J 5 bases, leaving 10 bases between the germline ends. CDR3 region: CATSPDSDEQYF. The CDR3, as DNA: TGTGCCACCAGTCCGGACAGTGACGAGCAGTACTTC.

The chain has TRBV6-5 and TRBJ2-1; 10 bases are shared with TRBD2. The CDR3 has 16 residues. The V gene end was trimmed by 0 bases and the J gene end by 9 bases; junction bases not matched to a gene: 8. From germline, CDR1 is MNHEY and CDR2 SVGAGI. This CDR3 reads CASSYSRLAGAGEQFF. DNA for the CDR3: TGTGCCAGCAGTTACTCGAGGCTAGCGGGGGCCGGTGAGCAGTTCTTC.

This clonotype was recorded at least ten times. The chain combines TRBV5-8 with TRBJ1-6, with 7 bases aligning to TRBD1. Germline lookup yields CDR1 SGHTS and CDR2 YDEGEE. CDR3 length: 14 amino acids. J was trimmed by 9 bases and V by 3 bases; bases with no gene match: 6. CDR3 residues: CASSSGQRGSPLHF. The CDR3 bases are TGTGCCAGCAGCTCGGGACAGAGAGGTTCACCCCTCCACTTT.

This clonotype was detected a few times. The CDR3 sequence is CASSSLLGAQETQYF. In DNA, the CDR3 is TGTGCCAGCAGTTCGCTATTAGGGGCCCAAGAGACCCAGTACTTC. The chain employs TRBV28 and TRBJ2-5; D might be TRBD1 (5 bases). V was trimmed by 4 bases and J by 1 base, leaving 13 bases between them. Per germline, CDR1 MDHEN and CDR2 SYDVKM. The CDR3 spans 15 residues.

CDR3 nucleotide sequence: TGCAGTGCTAGAAGCCGCCGGCGGGAGGCCCTCTACGAGCAGTACTTC. Translation: CSARSRRREALYEQYF. This chain links TRBV20-1 with TRBJ2-7; TRBD2 matches 8 bases. Losses at the gene ends were 2 bases for V and 3 bases for J; bases not matched to a gene: 12. Germline assignment: CDR1 DFQATT and CDR2 SNEGSKA (reference sequence). The length of the CDR3 is 16 residues.

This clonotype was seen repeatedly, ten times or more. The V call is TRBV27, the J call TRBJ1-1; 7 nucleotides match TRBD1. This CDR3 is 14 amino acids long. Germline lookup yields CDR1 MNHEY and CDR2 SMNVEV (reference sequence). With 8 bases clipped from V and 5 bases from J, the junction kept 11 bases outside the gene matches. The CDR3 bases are TGTGCCAGCTGGACAGGCCTGAGAGGGACTGAAGCTTTCTTT. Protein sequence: CASWTGLRGTEAFF.

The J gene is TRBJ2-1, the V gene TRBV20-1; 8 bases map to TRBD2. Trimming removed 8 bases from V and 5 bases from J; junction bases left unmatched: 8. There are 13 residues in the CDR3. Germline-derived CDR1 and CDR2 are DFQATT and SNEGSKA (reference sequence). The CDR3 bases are TGCAGTAAAGCGGGAGTTTTTAACAATGAGCAGTTCTTC. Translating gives CSKAGVFNNEQFF.

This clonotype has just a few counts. CDR3 DNA: TGTGCCAGCAGGAAGACAGGGGCCTTTACGCAGTATTTT. As protein: CASRKTGAFTQYF. The chain combines TRBV28 with TRBJ2-3; 8 nucleotides align to TRBD1. The ends lost 6 bases at V and 8 bases at J; junction bases unmatched: 7. The CDR3 runs 13 residues. Germline CDR1 MDHEN, CDR2 SYDVKM.

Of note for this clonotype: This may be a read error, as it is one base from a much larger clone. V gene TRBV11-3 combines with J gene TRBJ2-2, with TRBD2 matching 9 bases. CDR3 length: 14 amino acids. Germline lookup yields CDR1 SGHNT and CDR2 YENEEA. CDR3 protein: CVSSDRTSAGELFF. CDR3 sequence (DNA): TGTGTCAGCAGCGACCGGACTAGCGCCGGGGAGCTGTTTTTT.

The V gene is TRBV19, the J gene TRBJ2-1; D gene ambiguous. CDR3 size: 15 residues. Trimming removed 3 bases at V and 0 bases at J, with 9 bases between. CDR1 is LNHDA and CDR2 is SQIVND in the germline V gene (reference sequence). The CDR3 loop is CASSISTYSYNEQFF. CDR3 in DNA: TGTGCCAGTAGTATTTCCACCTACTCCTACAATGAGCAGTTCTTC.

The CDR3 nucleotides are TGTGCCAGCAGAGGACGGCAAGAGACCCAGTACTTC. Translation: CASRGRQETQYF. The V gene is TRBV28, the J gene TRBJ2-5; unclear D gene. The CDR3 is made up of 12 amino acids. Germline CDR1 is MDHEN and CDR2 is SYDVKM. V lost 6 bases and J lost 2, with 7 bases in between.

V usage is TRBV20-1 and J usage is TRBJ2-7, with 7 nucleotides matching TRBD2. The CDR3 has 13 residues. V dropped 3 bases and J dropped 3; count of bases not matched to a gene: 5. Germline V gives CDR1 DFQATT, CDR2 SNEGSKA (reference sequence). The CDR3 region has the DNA TGCAGTGCTAGCGCGGGAGAAGGCTACGAGCAGTACTTC. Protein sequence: CSASAGEGYEQYF.

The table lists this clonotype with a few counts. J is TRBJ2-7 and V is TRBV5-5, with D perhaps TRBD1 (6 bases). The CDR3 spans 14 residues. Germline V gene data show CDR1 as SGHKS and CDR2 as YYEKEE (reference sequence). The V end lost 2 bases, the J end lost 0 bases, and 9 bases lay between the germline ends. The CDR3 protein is CASSLQGTSYEQYF. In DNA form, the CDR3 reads TGTGCCAGCAGCTTACAGGGAACCTCCTACGAGCAGTACTTC.

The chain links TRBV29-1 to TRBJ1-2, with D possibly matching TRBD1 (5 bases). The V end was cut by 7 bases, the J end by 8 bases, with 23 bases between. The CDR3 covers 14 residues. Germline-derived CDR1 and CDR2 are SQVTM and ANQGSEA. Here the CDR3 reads CSGGQGGLTEGYTF. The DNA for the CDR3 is TGCAGCGGCGGCCAGGGAGGTTTAACGGAAGGCTACACCTTC.

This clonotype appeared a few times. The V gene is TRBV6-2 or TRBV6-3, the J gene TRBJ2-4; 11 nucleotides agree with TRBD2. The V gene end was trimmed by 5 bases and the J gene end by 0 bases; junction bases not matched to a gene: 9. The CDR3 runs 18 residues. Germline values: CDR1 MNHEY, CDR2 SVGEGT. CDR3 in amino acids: CASSAGTSGAIAKNIQYF. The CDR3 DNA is TGTGCCAGCAGTGCCGGGACTAGCGGCGCTATAGCCAAAAACATTCAGTACTTC.

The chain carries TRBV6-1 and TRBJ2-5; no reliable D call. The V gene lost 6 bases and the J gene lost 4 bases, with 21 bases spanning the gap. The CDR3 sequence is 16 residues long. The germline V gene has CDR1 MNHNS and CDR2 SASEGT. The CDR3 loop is CASRSLPSGLGETQYF. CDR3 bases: TGTGCCAGCAGGTCCCTCCCTTCTGGGTTGGGAGAGACCCAGTACTTC.

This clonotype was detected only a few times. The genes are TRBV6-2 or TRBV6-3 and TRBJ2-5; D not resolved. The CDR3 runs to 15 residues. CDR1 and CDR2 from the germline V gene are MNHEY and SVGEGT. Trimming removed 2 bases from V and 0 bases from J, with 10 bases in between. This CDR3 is CASSYRVQDQETQYF. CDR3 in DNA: TGTGCCAGCAGTTACAGGGTCCAGGACCAAGAGACCCAGTACTTC.

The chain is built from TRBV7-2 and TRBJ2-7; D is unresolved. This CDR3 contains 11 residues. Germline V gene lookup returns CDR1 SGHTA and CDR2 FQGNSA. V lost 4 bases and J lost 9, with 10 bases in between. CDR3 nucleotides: TGTGCCAGCAGCTCTGGATCTCGGCAGTACTTC. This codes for CASSSGSRQYF.

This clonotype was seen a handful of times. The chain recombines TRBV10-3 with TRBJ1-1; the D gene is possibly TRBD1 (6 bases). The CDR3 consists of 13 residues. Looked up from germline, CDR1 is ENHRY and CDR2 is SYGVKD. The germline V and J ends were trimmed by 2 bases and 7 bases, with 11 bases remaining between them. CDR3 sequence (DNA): TGTGCCATCAGTGAGCGTGGGGGCAGTGAAGCTTTCTTT. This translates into CAISERGGSEAFF.

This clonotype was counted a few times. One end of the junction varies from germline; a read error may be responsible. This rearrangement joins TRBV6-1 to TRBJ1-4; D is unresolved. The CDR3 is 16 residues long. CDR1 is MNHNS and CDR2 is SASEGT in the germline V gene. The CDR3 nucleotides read TGTGCCAGCAGTAAGACGTTTCTTGCAACAAATGAAAAACTGTTTTTT. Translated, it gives CASSKTFLATNEKLFF.